These 32 T cell receptor beta chains were all obtained from the same sample, sequenced in a study of T cells after posttransplantation cyclophosphamide. Cyclophosphamide on days +3 and +4 followed busulfan-fludarabine conditioning and a marrow graft. Produced via immunoSEQ multiplex PCR; TCRdb's table is partial and in-frame only. The top ten clones hold about 22% of a sample with some 7,000 clones, roughly 77% of them seen once. The input for sequencing was PBMCs, taken 1,400 to 1,500 days after allogeneic stem cell transplant with posttransplant cyclophosphamide. The receptors come from a young adult male patient who received an allogeneic stem cell transplant from a related donor, was CMV-positive, and had acute GVHD only. The T cells may partly be graft donor cells.

This clone is labeled as medium-sized. This chain joins TRBV7-2 and TRBJ1-3; D may be TRBD1 (6 bases). Trimming pared 4 bases from V and 4 bases from J, leaving 14 bases between. The CDR3 runs to 15 residues. Looked up from germline, CDR1 is SGHTA and CDR2 is FQGNSA. The CDR3 sequence is CASSSSTGSGNTIYF. CDR3 DNA sequence: TGTGCCAGCAGCTCCTCCACAGGGTCGGGAAACACCATATATTTT.

This chain links TRBV27 with TRBJ1-4, with D possibly TRBD1 on 5 matching bases. The CDR3 is 13 amino acids. Germline CDR1 MNHEY, CDR2 SMNVEV (reference sequence). Trimming removed 3 bases at V and 7 bases at J, with 9 bases between. The CDR3 spells CASSFSGFEKLFF. CDR3 sequence (DNA): TGTGCCAGCAGTTTTTCAGGGTTTGAAAAACTGTTTTTT.

The chain combines TRBV7-2 with TRBJ2-7; D gene ambiguous. Trimming shortened V by 0 bases and J by 1 base, and 10 bases separated the two germline ends. Germline V gene data show CDR1 as SGHTA and CDR2 as FQGNSA. The CDR3 has 15 residues. The CDR3 DNA is TGTGCCAGCAGCTTAGCGCCAGGCAGTTCCTACGAGCAGTACTTC. Amino acids: CASSLAPGSSYEQYF.

V is TRBV6-5 and J is TRBJ1-2; 8 nucleotides line up with TRBD1. CDR1 MNHEY and CDR2 SVGAGI come from the germline V gene. This CDR3 is 13 amino acids long. J gave up 0 bases and V 6 bases, and 0 bases lay outside the gene matches. CDR3: CASRQGANYGYTF. The DNA of the CDR3 is TGTGCCAGCAGACAGGGGGCTAACTATGGCTACACCTTC.

The rearrangement links TRBV14 to TRBJ1-2; D gene unclear. From germline, CDR1 is SGHDN and CDR2 FVKESK. The CDR3 is made up of 14 amino acids. The V end was cut by 4 bases, the J end by 4 bases, with 13 bases between. The DNA for the CDR3 is TGTGCCAGCAGCCCATCCGGGAGGATCTATGGCTACACCTTC. Amino acids: CASSPSGRIYGYTF.

This chain connects TRBV5-1 to TRBJ2-3, with D possibly TRBD2 on 5 matching bases. The length of the CDR3 is 13 residues. V was pared by 4 bases and J by 6 bases, with 12 bases between. Germline lookup yields CDR1 SGHRS and CDR2 YFSETQ. The CDR3 is CASSQTSTDTQYF. The CDR3, as DNA: TGCGCCAGCAGCCAAACTAGTACCGATACGCAGTATTTT.

The gene calls are TRBV5-6 and TRBJ1-2; no reliable D call. Germline values: CDR1 SGHDT, CDR2 YYEEEE. V lost 4 bases, J lost 4 bases, and 8 bases lay in between. CDR3 length: 12 residues. The CDR3 DNA reads as TGTGCCAGCAGCGCGGGGTCCTATGGCTACACCTTC. This gives the protein CASSAGSYGYTF.

The chain uses TRBV5-1 and TRBJ2-7; TRBD1 agrees at 8 bases. This CDR3 region has 14 residues. CDR1 SGHRS and CDR2 YFSETQ come from the germline V gene. The ends lost 4 bases at V and 5 bases at J; junction bases unmatched: 8. The chain's CDR3 is CASSLRPGGDEQYF. The CDR3 DNA sequence: TGCGCCAGCAGCCTACGCCCAGGGGGCGACGAGCAGTACTTC.

The rearrangement joins TRBV6-1 to TRBJ1-3; D possibly corresponds to TRBD1 (5 bases). V was trimmed by 4 bases and J by 7 bases, leaving 14 bases between them. The CDR3 has 14 residues. Looked up from germline, CDR1 is MNHNS and CDR2 is SASEGT. The CDR3 DNA is TGTGCCAGCAGTGGGGGGGACCACAGCAACACCATATATTTT. It yields the protein CASSGGDHSNTIYF.

The rearrangement joins TRBV9 to TRBJ1-1; TRBD1 matches 10 bases. CDR3 length: 16 residues. Germline values: CDR1 SGDLS, CDR2 YYNGEE. V shed 3 bases and J 0 bases; nucleotides not matched to a gene: 5. DNA of the CDR3: TGTGCCAGCAGCGACCCCGGGACAGGGGTGAACACTGAAGCTTTCTTT. It translates to CASSDPGTGVNTEAFF.

J is TRBJ2-1 and V is TRBV4-3; the match to TRBD1 covers 7 bases. This CDR3 comprises 15 residues. Germline CDR1 reads LGHNA; CDR2 reads YSLEER. J gave up 6 bases and V 0 bases, and 5 bases lay outside the gene matches. This chain's CDR3 is CASSQEQGPINEQFF. Here the CDR3 DNA reads TGCGCCAGCAGCCAAGAACAGGGGCCGATCAATGAGCAGTTCTTC.

V is TRBV2 and J is TRBJ1-2, with 10 bases that match TRBD1. The germline CDR1 and CDR2 sequences are SNHLY and FYNNEI. Trimming at V came to 4 bases and at J to 4 bases, leaving 12 bases not matched to a gene. The CDR3 spans 17 residues. CDR3: CASSVDRGHTRGYGYTF. The CDR3 DNA follows: TGTGCCAGCAGTGTCGACAGGGGGCATACGCGTGGCTATGGCTACACCTTC.

CDR3 sequence: CASSAPGQGRTEAFF. The CDR3, as DNA: TGTGCCAGCAGCGCTCCGGGACAGGGCAGGACTGAAGCTTTCTTT. The chain has TRBV9 and TRBJ1-1; 9 positions agree with TRBD1. Per the germline V gene, CDR1 is SGDLS and CDR2 is YYNGEE. V lost 3 bases, J lost 5 bases, and 8 bases stayed unmatched. This CDR3 is 15 amino acids long.

The chain employs TRBV18 and TRBJ1-1; D might be TRBD1 (5 bases). Trimming removed 2 bases from V and 5 bases from J, with 12 bases in between. Germline assignment: CDR1 KGHSH and CDR2 LQKENI. The CDR3 length is 14 residues. The CDR3 DNA reads TGTGCCAGCTCACCAGTCGGTGGGGGGACTGAAGCTTTCTTT. Residues: CASSPVGGGTEAFF.

The chain recombines TRBV27 with TRBJ1-1; TRBD1 might be the D (5 bases). From germline, CDR1 is MNHEY and CDR2 SMNVEV (reference sequence). The CDR3 runs 14 residues. Trimming left V 5 bases short and J 1 base short, with 11 bases between. CDR3 loop: CASSPRQRNTEAFF. DNA of the CDR3: TGTGCCAGCAGTCCCAGACAGAGGAACACTGAAGCTTTCTTT.

The gene calls are TRBV7-2 and TRBJ2-5; D is undetermined. V lost 6 bases, J lost 5 bases, and 13 bases lay in between. Germline V lookup: CDR1 SGHTA, CDR2 FQGNSA. This CDR3 has 13 residues. This CDR3 reads CASSYYLGETQYF. CDR3 sequence (DNA): TGTGCCAGCAGTTATTATCTGGGCGAGACCCAGTACTTC.

This rearrangement joins TRBV9 to TRBJ2-7, with 11 bases lining up with TRBD2. Germline assignment: CDR1 SGDLS and CDR2 YYNGEE. The CDR3 loop spans 16 amino acids. Losses at the gene ends were 0 bases for V and 3 bases for J; bases not matched to a gene: 5. Here the CDR3 reads CASSVGLAGGFYEQYF. In DNA form, the CDR3 reads TGTGCCAGCAGCGTAGGGCTAGCGGGGGGTTTCTACGAGCAGTACTTC.

The chain joins TRBV19 to TRBJ2-3, with D possibly being TRBD2 (5 bases). The CDR3 runs 13 residues. The V gene's germline CDR1 is LNHDA and CDR2 SQIVND (reference sequence). Trimming stripped 5 bases from V and 4 bases from J, with 10 bases between. The CDR3 nucleotides read TGTGCCAGTAGTGAACACGGGGCAGATACGCAGTATTTT. Amino acids: CASSEHGADTQYF. Supplemented by reference TRBV19 and TRBJ2-3, the full variable domain reads DGGITQSPKYLFRKEGQNVTLSCEQNLNHDAMYWYRQDPGQGLRLIYYSQIVNDFQKGDIAEGYSVSREKKESFPLTVTSAQKNPTAFYLCASSEHGADTQYFGPGTRLTVL.

The chain carries TRBV7-8 and TRBJ2-7, with 7 bases fitting TRBD2. After removal of 5 bases from V and 3 bases from J, the junction contained 10 bases not matched to a gene. Germline V gives CDR1 SGHVS, CDR2 FQNEAQ. The CDR3 runs 15 residues. CDR3 loop: CASSLMGGAHYEQYF. Here the CDR3 DNA reads TGTGCCAGCAGCCTCATGGGAGGGGCCCACTACGAGCAGTACTTC.

CDR3 residues: CASSVDERGGAFF. The CDR3 DNA is TGTGCCAGCAGTGTCGATGAGCGGGGTGGGGCTTTCTTT. The chain links TRBV6-4 to TRBJ1-1; D not resolved. CDR1 and CDR2 from the germline V gene are MRHNA and SNTAGT. Trimming shortened V by 4 bases and J by 11 bases, and 17 bases separated the two germline ends. The length of the CDR3 is 13 residues.

The rearrangement links TRBV7-2 to TRBJ2-1; D possibly corresponds to TRBD2 (7 bases). Germline CDR1 and CDR2: SGHTA and FQGNSA. V gave up 1 base and J gave up 5 bases, with 9 bases separating them. The CDR3 is 14 amino acids. CDR3 DNA: TGTGCCAGCAGCTTAGAGGGGGGGAACAATGAGCAGTTCTTC. Its protein is CASSLEGGNNEQFF.

The chain combines TRBV9 with TRBJ2-3; 10 nucleotides agree with TRBD1. CDR3 length: 16 amino acids. Germline V CDR1 and CDR2: SGDLS, YYNGEE. Trimming removed 3 bases from V and 8 bases from J; junction bases left unmatched: 12. DNA for the CDR3: TGTGCCAGCAGCGCCGGGACAGGGGTTTATGTTGGTACGCAGTATTTT. Protein: CASSAGTGVYVGTQYF.

The J gene is TRBJ1-5, the V gene TRBV10-3, with a tentative D call TRBD1 (5 bases). Germline CDR1 and CDR2: ENHRY and SYGVKD. There are 17 residues in the CDR3. The ends were cut back, 8 bases at V and 0 bases at J, with 20 bases in the middle. CDR3 in amino acids: CAIGTGGVGDSNQPQHF. Here the CDR3 DNA reads TGTGCCATCGGAACGGGGGGGGTAGGAGATAGCAATCAGCCCCAGCATTTT.

The J gene is TRBJ2-7, the V gene TRBV18; D not certain. Germline-derived CDR1 and CDR2 are KGHSH and LQKENI. The germline V and J ends were trimmed by 4 bases and 2 bases, with 9 bases remaining between them. This CDR3 region has 13 residues. CDR3 DNA: TGTGCCAGCTCACAACAGCCAGCCTACGAGCAGTACTTC. Its translation: CASSQQPAYEQYF. Complete variable domain (other parts from reference TRBV18 and TRBJ2-7): NAGVMQNPRHLVRRRGQEARLRCSPMKGHSHVYWYRQLPEEGLKFMVYLQKENIIDESGMPKERFSAEFPKEGPSILRIQQVVRGDSAAYFCASSQQPAYEQYFGPGTRLTVT.

The V call is TRBV6-6, the J call TRBJ1-1; 11 bases align to TRBD1. CDR1 is MNHNY, CDR2 SVGAGI, per germline (reference sequence). The CDR3 extends over 15 amino acids. Trimming removed 5 bases from V and 3 bases from J; junction bases left unmatched: 5. The CDR3 region is CASSNPGQGDTEAFF. As DNA, the CDR3 is TGTGCCAGCAGTAACCCGGGACAGGGGGACACTGAAGCTTTCTTT.

There are a few counts of this clone. The rearrangement links TRBV12-5 to TRBJ1-2; 9 positions agree with TRBD1. V trimming: 8 bases; J trimming: 8 bases; junction bases outside the gene matches: 9. CDR1 is LGHNT and CDR2 is FRNRAP in the germline V gene. CDR3 length: 13 amino acids. This chain's CDR3 is CASTNRGLGGYTF. For the CDR3, the DNA is TGTGCTAGTACAAACAGGGGGCTCGGAGGCTACACCTTC.

This clone has only one observation. This chain uses TRBV27 with TRBJ2-1; TRBD1 aligns across 12 bases. The CDR3 loop spans 16 amino acids. Germline CDR1 reads MNHEY; CDR2 reads SMNVEV (reference sequence). The V gene end was trimmed by 2 bases and the J gene end by 8 bases; junction bases not matched to a gene: 7. CDR3 protein: CASSLGRDRGQHEQFF. The CDR3 region has the DNA TGTGCCAGCAGTTTAGGTCGGGACAGGGGGCAACATGAGCAGTTCTTC.

The J gene is TRBJ1-2, the V gene TRBV5-4, with D perhaps TRBD1 (6 bases). CDR1 is SGHNT and CDR2 is YYREEE in the germline V gene (reference sequence). The CDR3 covers 14 residues. With 4 bases removed from V and 8 bases from J, the gap between germline ends came to 18 bases. The CDR3 reads CASSGDMGLGGYTF. CDR3 sequence (DNA): TGTGCCAGCAGCGGGGACATGGGCCTGGGGGGCTACACCTTC.

This clone was detected a few times. The chain carries TRBV5-1 and TRBJ1-6; 9 bases align to TRBD1. The germline V gene encodes CDR1 SGHRS and CDR2 YFSETQ. Trimming took 4 bases from V and 5 from J; bases not matched to a gene: 10. The CDR3 runs to 17 residues. In DNA form, the CDR3 reads TGCGCCAGCAGCGGAGGACAGGGGTCTACGAATAATTCACCCCTCCACTTT. This encodes CASSGGQGSTNNSPLHF.

The chain couples TRBV4-1 to TRBJ2-7, with D tentatively TRBD2 (5 bases). This CDR3 contains 15 residues. Trimming stripped 0 bases from V and 7 bases from J, with 16 bases between. Germline V gene data show CDR1 as MGHRA and CDR2 as YSYEKL. CDR3 sequence (DNA): TGCGCCAGCAGCCAAGAGACATCTCCCCGGGGTGAGCAGTACTTC. Amino acids: CASSQETSPRGEQYF.

Of note for this clone: One junction end does not reproduce the germline sequence, and a read error may be involved. DNA for the CDR3: TGCGCCAGCAGCCATGCCGGGACAGGGAGAGAAAAACTGGTTTTT. Its translation: CASSHAGTGREKLVF. The genes are TRBV4-3 and TRBJ1-4, with 9 bases matching TRBD1. The CDR3 is 15 amino acids. Per germline, CDR1 LGHNA and CDR2 YSLEER.

The V gene is TRBV5-6, the J gene TRBJ2-1; a possible D gene is TRBD2 (6 bases). The V gene lost 2 bases and the J gene lost 9 bases, with 15 bases spanning the gap. Germline CDR1 is SGHDT and CDR2 is YYEEEE. The CDR3 sequence is 14 residues long. CDR3 nucleotide sequence: TGTGCCAGCAGCTTTTGGGGGGATGAGGTTGAGCAGTTCTTC. Translated: CASSFWGDEVEQFF.